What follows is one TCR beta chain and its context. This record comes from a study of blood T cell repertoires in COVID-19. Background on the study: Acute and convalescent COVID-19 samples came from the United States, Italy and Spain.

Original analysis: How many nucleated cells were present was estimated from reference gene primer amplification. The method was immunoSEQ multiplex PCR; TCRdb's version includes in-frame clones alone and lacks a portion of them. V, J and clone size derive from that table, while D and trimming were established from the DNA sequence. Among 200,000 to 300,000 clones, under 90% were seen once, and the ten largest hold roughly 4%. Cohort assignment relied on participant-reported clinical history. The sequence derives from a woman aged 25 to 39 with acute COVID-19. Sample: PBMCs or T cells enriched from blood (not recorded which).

CDR3 bases: TGTGCCAGCAGTCCAGGGGGCAGGGGTTCACCCCTCCACTTT. Protein sequence: CASSPGGRGSPLHF. V usage is TRBV28 and J usage is TRBJ1-6; 8 nucleotides align to TRBD1. Germline V gene sequence: CDR1 MDHEN, CDR2 SYDVKM. The CDR3 length is 14 residues. Germline trimming cut 5 bases from V and 9 bases from J; bases unmatched to any gene: 6.